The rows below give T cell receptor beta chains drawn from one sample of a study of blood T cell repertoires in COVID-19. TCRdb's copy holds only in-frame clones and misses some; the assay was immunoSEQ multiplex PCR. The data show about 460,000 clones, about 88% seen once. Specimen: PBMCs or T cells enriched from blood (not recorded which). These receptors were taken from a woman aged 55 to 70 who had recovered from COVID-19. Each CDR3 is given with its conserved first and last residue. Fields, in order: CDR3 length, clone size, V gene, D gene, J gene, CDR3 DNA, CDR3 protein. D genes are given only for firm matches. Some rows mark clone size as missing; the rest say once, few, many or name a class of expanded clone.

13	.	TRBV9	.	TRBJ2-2	TGTGCCAGCAGCGTGACATTGTGGGGGGAGCTGTTTTTT	CASSVTLWGELFF
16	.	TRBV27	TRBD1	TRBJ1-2	TGTGCCAGCAGTTTAATACAGAGGACAGGGACGGATGGCTACACCTTC	CASSLIQRTGTDGYTF
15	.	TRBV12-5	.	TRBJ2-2	TGTGCTAGTGGTTTGGTACTTAGCGCTACCGGGGAGCTGTTTTTT	CASGLVLSATGELFF
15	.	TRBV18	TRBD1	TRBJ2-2	TGTGCCAGCTCACCCGGACAGGTCGTTACCGGGGAGCTGTTTTTT	CASSPGQVVTGELFF
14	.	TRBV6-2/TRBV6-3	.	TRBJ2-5	TGTGCCAGCAGTCCACGCCAGGCCCAAGAGACCCAGTACTTC	CASSPRQAQETQYF
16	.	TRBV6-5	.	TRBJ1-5	TGTGCCAGCAGTTCCAGACAGGACTTCCTAAACCAGCCCCAGCATTTT	CASSSRQDFLNQPQHF
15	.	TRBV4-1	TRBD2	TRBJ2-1	TGCGCCAGCAGCCCAGCGGGGGGTCCTTACAATGAGCAGTTCTTC	CASSPAGGPYNEQFF
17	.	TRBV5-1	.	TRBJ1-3	TGCGCCAGCAGCTTCGCCGACAGTAATACCCCTGGCAACACCATATATTTT	CASSFADSNTPGNTIYF
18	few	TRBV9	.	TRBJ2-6	TGTGCCAGCAGCGTAAAGGCCCGATCAGGAAGTGGGGCCAACGTCCTGACTTTC	CASSVKARSGSGANVLTF
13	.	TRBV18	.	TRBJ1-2	TGTGCCAGCTCACCACAGGGAGACTATGGCTACACCTTC	CASSPQGDYGYTF
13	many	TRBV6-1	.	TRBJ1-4	TGTGCCAGCAGTGAAACACAGGGTATAGAACTGTTTTTT	CASSETQGIELFF
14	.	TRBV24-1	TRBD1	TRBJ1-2	TGTGCCACCAGTGATACCCGGACAGGGCATGGCTACACCTTC	CATSDTRTGHGYTF
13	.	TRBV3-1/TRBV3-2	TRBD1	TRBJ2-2	TGTGCCAGCGGTGGGACAGGCGTCGGGGAGCTGTTTTTT	CASGGTGVGELFF
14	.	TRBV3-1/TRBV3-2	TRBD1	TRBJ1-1	TGTGCCAGCAGCCTACAGGGGGGGCGGACTGAAGCTTTCTTT	CASSLQGGRTEAFF
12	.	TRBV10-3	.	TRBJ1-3	TGTGCCATCACCTCCTCTGGAAACACCATATATTTT	CAITSSGNTIYF
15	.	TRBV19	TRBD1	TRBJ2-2	TGTGCCAGTACCCCCCCAGGGGGCGGGTCCGGGGAGCTGTTTTTT	CASTPPGGGSGELFF
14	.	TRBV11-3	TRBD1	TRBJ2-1	TGTGCCAGCAGCTTACCGGGACAGTACAATGAGCAGTTCTTC	CASSLPGQYNEQFF
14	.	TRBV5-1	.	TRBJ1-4	TGCGCCAGCAGCGGGGGACTGGTCGCCGAAAAACTGTTTTTT	CASSGGLVAEKLFF
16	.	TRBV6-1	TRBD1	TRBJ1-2	TGTGCCAGCAGTGAAGTCAGGACAGGGCGGATAGGTGGCTACACCTTC	CASSEVRTGRIGGYTF
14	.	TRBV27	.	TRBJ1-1	TGTGCCAGCAGTTTATGGGGGGGTGGCTCTGAAGCTTTCTTT	CASSLWGGGSEAFF
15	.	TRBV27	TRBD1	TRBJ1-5	TGTGCCAGCAGTCGGGACAGGGTTGGAAATCAGCCCCAGCATTTT	CASSRDRVGNQPQHF
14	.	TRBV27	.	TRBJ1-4	TGTGCCAGCAGACCCGTCGGGACTAATGAAAAACTGTTTTTT	CASRPVGTNEKLFF
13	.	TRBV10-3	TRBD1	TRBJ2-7	TGTGCCATCAGCTCCGGGACAGCCTACGAGCAGTACTTC	CAISSGTAYEQYF
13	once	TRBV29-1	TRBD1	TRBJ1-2	TGCAGCGGAAACAGGGGCGACAATTTAGGCTACACCTTC	CSGNRGDNLGYTF
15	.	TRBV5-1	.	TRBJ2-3	TGCGCCAGCAGCTTGAACCCGGGTTATTCAGATACGCAGTATTTT	CASSLNPGYSDTQYF
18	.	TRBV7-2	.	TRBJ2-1	TGTGCCAGCAGCGGACGAAGTGGGGCCAGCACGGGCTACAATGAGCAGTTCTTC	CASSGRSGASTGYNEQFF
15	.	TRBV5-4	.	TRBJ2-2	TGTGCCAGCAGCTTGGTTCAGACGAACACCGGGGAGCTGTTTTTT	CASSLVQTNTGELFF
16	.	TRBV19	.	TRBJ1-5	TGTGCCAGTAGTATGGGGCGGGGGGCCACCCAACCGCCCCAGCATTTT	CASSMGRGATQPPQHF
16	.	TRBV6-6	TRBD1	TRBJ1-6	TGTGCCAGCAGTTACACTGGGACAGGGGGCGATTCACCCCTCCACTTT	CASSYTGTGGDSPLHF
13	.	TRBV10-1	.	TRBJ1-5	TGCGCCAGCAGTGCAGGGCTTAATCAGCCCCAGCATTTT	CASSAGLNQPQHF
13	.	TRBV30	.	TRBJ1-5	TGTGCCTGGAACGCAGGGCACAATCAGCCCCAGCATTTT	CAWNAGHNQPQHF
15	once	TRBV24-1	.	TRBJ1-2	TGTGCCACCAGTGATGGGCAGGGGATCACCTATGGCTACACCTTC	CATSDGQGITYGYTF
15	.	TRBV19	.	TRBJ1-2	TGTGCCAGTACTAAGGGGGACGTCGGGTACTATGGCTACACCTTC	CASTKGDVGYYGYTF
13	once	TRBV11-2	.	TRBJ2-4	TGTGCCAGCAGAGAACTAGCCAAAAACATTCAGTACTTC	CASRELAKNIQYF
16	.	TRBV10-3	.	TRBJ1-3	TGTGCCATCACAAACAGCCTAACATTCTCTGGAAACACCATATATTTT	CAITNSLTFSGNTIYF
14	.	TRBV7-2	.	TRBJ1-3	TGTGCCAGCAGCTCCGACAGGACCGGAAACACCATATATTTT	CASSSDRTGNTIYF
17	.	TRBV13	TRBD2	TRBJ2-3	TGTGCCAGCAGCTTAGAACGCGGGGGGGCCTACACAGATACGCAGTATTTT	CASSLERGGAYTDTQYF
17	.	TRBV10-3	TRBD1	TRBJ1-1	TGTGCCATCAGTGAGACACCCGGGACAGGGGTCAGGACTGAAGCTTTCTTT	CAISETPGTGVRTEAFF
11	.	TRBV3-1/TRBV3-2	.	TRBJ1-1	TGTGCCAGCACGGGTGTCACTGAAGCTTTCTTT	CASTGVTEAFF
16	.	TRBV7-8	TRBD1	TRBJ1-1	TGTGCCAGCAGCTCCCGACAGGGGGCCAGGAACACTGAAGCTTTCTTT	CASSSRQGARNTEAFF
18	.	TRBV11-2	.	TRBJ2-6	TGTGCCAGCAGCTTAGAGGTTAGGGGGAGCTCTGGGGCCAACGTCCTGACTTTC	CASSLEVRGSSGANVLTF
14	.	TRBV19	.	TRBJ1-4	TGTGCCAGTAGTATTCTTCCAACTAATGAAAAACTGTTTTTT	CASSILPTNEKLFF
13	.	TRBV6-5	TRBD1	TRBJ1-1	TGTGCCAGCAGTCGACAGGGGTCCTACCCAGCTTTCTTT	CASSRQGSYPAFF
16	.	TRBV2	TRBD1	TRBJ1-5	TGTGCCAGCAGGCTAAGACAGGGGGAAGGCAATCAGCCCCAGCATTTT	CASRLRQGEGNQPQHF
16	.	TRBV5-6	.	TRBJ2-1	TGTGCCAGCAGCCCCCTCGGAGGGTTCACCTACAATGAGCAGTTCTTC	CASSPLGGFTYNEQFF
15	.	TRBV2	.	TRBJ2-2	TGTGCCAGCATTAAAAGCAATCCGAACACCGGGGAGCTGTTTTTT	CASIKSNPNTGELFF
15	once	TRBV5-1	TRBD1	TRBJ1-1	TGCGCCAGCAGCCGGGACAGGGGCACTAACACTGAAGCTTTCTTT	CASSRDRGTNTEAFF
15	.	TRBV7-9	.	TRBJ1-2	TGTGCCAGCAGCTTAGACCGGACAATAAACTATGGCTACACCTTC	CASSLDRTINYGYTF
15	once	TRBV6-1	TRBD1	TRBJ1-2	TGTGCCAGCAGTGAAGCGCAGGGACAGACCTATGGCTACACCTTC	CASSEAQGQTYGYTF
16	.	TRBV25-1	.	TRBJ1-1	TGTGCCAGCAGTGAATTAACAGGGTTGGTGAACACTGAAGCTTTCTTT	CASSELTGLVNTEAFF
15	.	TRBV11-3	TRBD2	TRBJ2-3	TGTGCCAGCAGCTTTGGAGCGGGGCCCACAGATACGCAGTATTTT	CASSFGAGPTDTQYF